This T cell receptor (beta chain) was recovered during a study of CD8 T cells in Susac syndrome. V was shortened by 8 bases and J by 1 base, with 11 bases between the two germline ends. Germline CDR1 and CDR2: LNHDA and SQIVND (reference sequence). The CDR3 extends over 14 amino acids. CD8+ and CD4+ T cells from blood underwent TCR beta sequencing. TEMRA cells were FACS-enriched and CD8+ and CD4+ T cells negatively isolated. Random-hexamer reverse transcription was applied to roughly 0.45 to 1 ug RNA. MiXCR, applied by TCRdb to the immunoSEQ multiplex PCR reads, yields one record per CDR3 protein. In the table there are about 200,000 distinct CDR3 sequences, 80% to 95% of which are singletons.

The sequence derives from a human donor in good health. The sample was CD4+ T cells from PBMCs. V is TRBV19 and J is TRBJ2-2, with D uncertain. Here the CDR3 DNA reads TGTGCCAGTGCCCTGTTCCGGAACACCGGGGAGCTGTTTTTT. Its translation: CASALFRNTGELFF. The full variable domain, rest sourced from reference TRBV19 and TRBJ2-2, is DGGITQSPKYLFRKEGQNVTLSCEQNLNHDAMYWYRQDPGQGLRLIYYSQIVNDFQKGDIAEGYSVSREKKESFPLTVTSAQKNPTAFYLCASALFRNTGELFFGEGSRLTVL.